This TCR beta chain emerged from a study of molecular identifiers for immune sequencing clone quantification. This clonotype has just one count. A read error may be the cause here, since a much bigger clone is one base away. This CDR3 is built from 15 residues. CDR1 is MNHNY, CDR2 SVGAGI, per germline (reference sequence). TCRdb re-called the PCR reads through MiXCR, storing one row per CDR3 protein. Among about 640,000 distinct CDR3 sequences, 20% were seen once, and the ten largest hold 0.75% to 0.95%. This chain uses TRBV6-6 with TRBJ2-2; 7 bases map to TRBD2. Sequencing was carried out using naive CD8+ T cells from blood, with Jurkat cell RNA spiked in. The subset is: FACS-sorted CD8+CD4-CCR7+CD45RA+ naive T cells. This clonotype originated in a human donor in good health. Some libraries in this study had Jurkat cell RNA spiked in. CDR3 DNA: TGTGCCAGCAGGGGGGGGTACCGTGGCACCGGGGAGCCGTTTTTT. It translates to CASRGGYRGTGEPFF.